This T cell receptor beta chain was captured in a study of T cells in Graves' hyperthyroidism and ophthalmopathy. Study-wide findings and caveats: Ophthalmopathy got predicted by the model a median roughly 6.1 months before its onset. Within blood appeared most thyroid clonotypes that had expanded above 0.001.

This CDR3 contains 16 residues. Germline V gene data show CDR1 as SGHKS and CDR2 as YYEKEE (reference sequence). V gave up 2 bases and J gave up 4 bases; unmatched junction bases: 7. Ophthalmopathy patients all had a Clinical Activity Score of at least 3, a NOSPECS grade of at least 4 and disease under 3 months old. About this clonotype itself: The antigen remains undetermined.

Researchers took RNA transcripts and amplified the TCR beta CDR3 regions from them. Primed by the HTBI set, a first-round RT-PCR was run on the TCR CDR3. TCRdb re-derived calls from the multiplex PCR reads in MiXCR, one entry per CDR3 protein. Of over 350,000 distinct CDR3 sequences in the sample, roughly 20% are singletons; the top ten hold over 35%. The TCR was taken from a man aged 18 to 35 with Graves' ophthalmopathy. The chain is built from TRBV5-5 and TRBJ2-3, with TRBD2 identical over 10 bases. Sequencing used blood. The CDR3 is CASSLTVAGGADTQYF. CDR3 coding DNA: TGTGCCAGCAGCTTAACAGTAGCGGGGGGTGCAGATACGCAGTATTTT.